The 27 T cell receptor beta chains presented below share a single source sample, sequenced in a study of OX40 agonist ivuxolimab in advanced cancers. TCRdb keeps only in-frame clones here, not all; method: immunoSEQ multiplex PCR. This table holds 40,000 to 50,000 clones, 91% found once. The material was CD4+ or CD8+ T cells sorted from blood, obtained in a trial of the OX40 agonist ivuxolimab. The receptors shown here come from an adult with an advanced solid tumor such as melanoma, head and neck, liver or kidney cancer.

The CDR3 bases are TGTGCCAGCAGTTTAGGGCCCCCCGAGCAGTACTTC. It codes for CASSLGPPEQYF. The chain recombines TRBV28 with TRBJ2-7; D uncertain. Trimming pared 2 bases from V and 6 bases from J, leaving 8 bases between. The CDR3 has 12 amino acids. CDR1 and CDR2 (germline): MDHEN, SYDVKM. Drawing the rest from reference TRBV28 and TRBJ2-7, the complete variable domain is DVKVTQSSRYLVKRTGEKVFLECVQDMDHENMFWYRQDPGLGLRLIYFSYDVKMKEKGDIPEGYSVSREKKERFSLILESASTNQTSMYLCASSLGPPEQYFGPGTRLTVT.

This chain links TRBV12-5 with TRBJ2-5, with 7 bases fitting TRBD2. V was clipped by 4 bases and J by 5 bases; unmatched bases: 22. This CDR3 spans 19 amino acids. Germline V gene lookup returns CDR1 LGHNT and CDR2 FRNRAP. CDR3 in DNA: TGTGCTAGTGGTTCCCCCGGGAGGAAAGTATTAAGCAGACGGGAGACCCAGTACTTC. It translates to CASGSPGRKVLSRRETQYF.

This rearrangement joins TRBV6-5 to TRBJ1-1; D gene uncertain. Trimming removed 2 bases at V and 12 bases at J, with 16 bases between. CDR1 MNHEY and CDR2 SVGAGI come from the germline V gene. There are 13 residues in the CDR3. The CDR3 loop is CASSYLEGVNTFF. The CDR3 coding sequence is TGTGCCAGCAGTTACCTGGAGGGAGTGAATACTTTCTTT.

The chain has TRBV7-9 and TRBJ1-1; D uncertain. The germline V gene has CDR1 SEHNR and CDR2 FQNEAQ (reference sequence). Trimming stripped 6 bases from V and 6 bases from J, with 17 bases between. This CDR3 region has 14 residues. The DNA of the CDR3 is TGTGCCAGCAGTGGAATGGGCCCATGGGCTGAAGCTTTCTTT. Translation gives CASSGMGPWAEAFF.

V and J are TRBV14 and TRBJ2-7; D perhaps matches TRBD1 (6 bases). This CDR3 comprises 14 residues. V lost 0 bases, J lost 5 bases, and 11 bases lay in between. Germline V gives CDR1 SGHDN, CDR2 FVKESK. As DNA, the CDR3 is TGTGCCAGCAGCCAAGATACAGGGATACACGAGCAGTACTTC. Protein: CASSQDTGIHEQYF. Filled out from reference TRBV14 and TRBJ2-7, the complete variable domain reads EAGVTQFPSHSVIEKGQTVTLRCDPISGHDNLYWYRRVMGKEIKFLLHFVKESKQDESGMPNNRFLAERTGGTYSTLKVQPAELEDSGVYFCASSQDTGIHEQYFGPGTRLTVT.

V and J are TRBV7-2 and TRBJ2-5; the D gene could be TRBD1 or TRBD2 (6 bases each). Germline CDR1 and CDR2: SGHTA and FQGNSA. CDR3 length: 16 amino acids. The V gene lost 1 base and the J gene lost 2 bases, with 14 bases spanning the gap. CDR3 amino acids: CASSLDVGGTQETQYF. The CDR3 coding sequence is TGTGCCAGCAGCTTAGATGTAGGGGGGACTCAAGAGACCCAGTACTTC. Variable domain in full (rest from reference TRBV7-2 and TRBJ2-5): GAGVSQSPSNKVTEKGKDVELRCDPISGHTALYWYRQSLGQGLEFLIYFQGNSAPDKSGLPSDRFSAERTGGSVSTLTIQRTQQEDSAVYLCASSLDVGGTQETQYFGPGTRLLVL.

The chain employs TRBV5-1 and TRBJ2-5; D remains ambiguous. The germline V gene has CDR1 SGHRS and CDR2 YFSETQ. Trimming stripped 0 bases from V and 0 bases from J, with 9 bases between. CDR3 length: 15 residues. The CDR3 spells CASSLDEYYQETQYF. DNA of the CDR3: TGCGCCAGCAGCTTGGATGAATACTACCAAGAGACCCAGTACTTC. The full variable domain, completed using reference TRBV5-1 and TRBJ2-5, is KAGVTQTPRYLIKTRGQQVTLSCSPISGHRSVSWYQQTPGQGLQFLFEYFSETQRNKGNFPGRFSGRQFSNSRSEMNVSTLELGDSALYLCASSLDEYYQETQYFGPGTRLLVL.

The rearrangement joins TRBV20-1 to TRBJ2-7; no clear D. The CDR3 contains 11 residues. V was cut by 1 base and J by 3 bases, with 4 bases left in between. Germline CDR1 reads DFQATT; CDR2 reads SNEGSKA (reference sequence). Here the CDR3 reads CSARVVYEQYF. The CDR3 nucleotides are TGCAGTGCTAGAGTTGTCTACGAGCAGTACTTC.

The table lists this clone with a few counts. V gene TRBV27 combines with J gene TRBJ2-7; no firm D call. V shed 6 bases and J shed 2 bases, with 8 bases lying between them. This CDR3 contains 12 residues. Per the germline V gene, CDR1 is MNHEY and CDR2 is SMNVEV (reference sequence). The CDR3 spells CASRPSPYEQYF. The DNA for the CDR3 is TGTGCCAGCAGGCCATCCCCCTACGAGCAGTACTTC.

V and J are TRBV7-9 and TRBJ1-1; D call uncertain. Trimming took 0 bases from V and 4 from J, leaving 9 bases between them. Germline-derived CDR1 and CDR2 are SEHNR and FQNEAQ (reference sequence). The CDR3 has 14 amino acids. The chain's CDR3 is CASSLAAGGTEAFF. For the CDR3, the DNA is TGTGCCAGCAGCTTAGCGGCGGGTGGCACTGAAGCTTTCTTT. The full variable domain, with the rest looked up from reference TRBV7-9 and TRBJ1-1, is DTGVSQNPRHKITKRGQNVTFRCDPISEHNRLYWYRQTLGQGPEFLTYFQNEAQLEKSRLLSDRFSAERPKGSFSTLEIQRTEQGDSAMYLCASSLAAGGTEAFFGQGTRLTVV.

The chain uses TRBV5-1 and TRBJ1-2, with 11 bases that match TRBD1. V lost 4 bases and J lost 4; bases outside the gene matches: 6. Germline CDR1 SGHRS, CDR2 YFSETQ. This CDR3 is built from 15 residues. The CDR3 region has the DNA TGCGCCAGCAGCCCCGGGACAGGGGGAGGCTATGGCTACACCTTC. It codes for CASSPGTGGGYGYTF.

This clone appeared once. The chain recombines TRBV5-6 with TRBJ2-1; D might be TRBD2 (5 bases). This CDR3 contains 17 residues. V was pared by 0 bases and J by 1 base, with 14 bases between. The germline V gene has CDR1 SGHDT and CDR2 YYEEEE. DNA for the CDR3: TGTGCCAGCAGCTTGGCCTGGGCGGGTGCATCCTACAATGAGCAGTTCTTC. This sequence encodes CASSLAWAGASYNEQFF.

This chain uses TRBV5-6 with TRBJ2-7, with D unresolved. The CDR3 extends over 11 amino acids. Germline assignment: CDR1 SGHDT and CDR2 YYEEEE. V lost 3 bases and J 3 bases, leaving 4 bases between the germline ends. CDR3 residues: CASSYGYEQYV. In DNA, the CDR3 is TGTGCCAGCAGCTACGGCTACGAGCAGTACGTC.

The chain combines TRBV7-6 with TRBJ2-1; D perhaps matches TRBD1 (6 bases). Between the trimmed V and J ends, which lost 2 bases and 4 bases, there was a span of 9 bases. CDR3 length equals 14 residues. Per the germline V gene, CDR1 is SGHVS and CDR2 is FNYEAQ. The DNA for the CDR3 is TGTGCCAGCAGCTTAACAGGGCTTTACAATGAGCAGTTCTTC. Translation: CASSLTGLYNEQFF.

The chain uses TRBV9 and TRBJ2-5; D unclear. Trimming took off 0 bases at V and 6 bases at J, with 9 bases between the two ends. Germline CDR1 SGDLS, CDR2 YYNGEE. This CDR3 has 13 amino acids. The CDR3 sequence: CASSVGDGKTQYF. Here the CDR3 DNA reads TGTGCCAGCAGCGTAGGGGATGGGAAGACCCAGTACTTC.

The chain is built from TRBV27 and TRBJ2-5, with 14 bases that match TRBD2. Germline trimming cut 6 bases from V and 4 bases from J; bases unmatched to any gene: 4. The CDR3 sequence is 15 residues long. In germline, CDR1 is MNHEY, CDR2 SMNVEV (reference sequence). The CDR3 is CASSPGLAGGETQYF. CDR3 bases: TGTGCCAGCAGCCCAGGACTAGCGGGGGGAGAGACCCAGTACTTC.

The chain is built from TRBV7-9 and TRBJ1-3; no definite D call. CDR1 SEHNR and CDR2 FQNEAQ come from the germline V gene (reference sequence). The CDR3 totals 11 residues. The V end lost 5 bases, the J end lost 4 bases, and 3 bases lay between the germline ends. The CDR3 protein is CASSGGNTIYF. The CDR3 nucleotides read TGTGCCAGCAGCGGGGGAAACACCATATATTTT.

This chain connects TRBV4-1 to TRBJ1-1, with 8 bases lining up with TRBD1. After removal of 4 bases from V and 7 bases from J, the junction contained 14 bases not matched to a gene. This CDR3 has 16 residues. Germline CDR1 reads MGHRA; CDR2 reads YSYEKL. CDR3 DNA: TGCGCCAGCAGCCGAAACGAATGGACAGGGTATAATGAAGCTTTCTTT. Translation gives CASSRNEWTGYNEAFF.

The chain joins TRBV19 to TRBJ2-7; D is unclear. The CDR3 spans 11 residues. The germline V gene has CDR1 LNHDA and CDR2 SQIVND (reference sequence). Trimming pared 5 bases from V and 4 bases from J, leaving 6 bases between. CDR3 loop: CASSGRYEQYF. The CDR3, as DNA: TGTGCCAGTAGTGGAAGATACGAGCAGTACTTC.

The table lists this clone with a count of one. The V call is TRBV6-5, the J call TRBJ2-1; a possible D gene is TRBD2 (6 bases). This CDR3 is built from 16 residues. V lost 1 base and J 2 bases, leaving 12 bases between the germline ends. Per the germline V gene, CDR1 is MNHEY and CDR2 is SVGAGI. CDR3 DNA: TGTGCCAGCAGTTACTTTCCGGGGGATCCCTACAATGAGCAGTTCTTC. Its translation is CASSYFPGDPYNEQFF.

The V and J genes are TRBV6-1 and TRBJ2-7; D is possibly TRBD1 (6 bases). Trimming removed 4 bases at V and 7 bases at J, with 23 bases between. Germline lookup yields CDR1 MNHNS and CDR2 SASEGT. The CDR3 is 16 amino acids. CDR3 sequence: CASSGSIQGMLREQYF. The DNA for the CDR3 is TGTGCCAGCAGTGGCTCAATACAGGGTATGCTAAGAGAGCAGTACTTC.

The gene calls are TRBV7-8 and TRBJ2-7, with D hard to call. V lost 5 bases to trimming and J lost 3 bases, with 11 bases between them. The CDR3 contains 13 residues. CDR1 is SGHVS, CDR2 FQNEAQ, per germline. Here the CDR3 DNA reads TGTGCCAGCAGCCTTAGTACCAACTACGAGCAGTACGTC. Translating gives CASSLSTNYEQYV.

The chain uses TRBV29-1 and TRBJ1-1; perhaps TRBD1 as D (6 bases). This CDR3 has 12 amino acids. Trimming took 2 bases from V and 6 from J, leaving 10 bases between them. Per germline, CDR1 SQVTM and CDR2 ANQGSEA. The CDR3: CSVETGMAEAFF. The DNA of the CDR3 is TGCAGCGTTGAAACAGGGATGGCTGAAGCTTTCTTT.

V gene TRBV28 combines with J gene TRBJ1-2; 11 bases align to TRBD1. After removal of 7 bases from V and 2 bases from J, the junction contained 9 bases not matched to a gene. CDR1 and CDR2 from the germline V gene are MDHEN and SYDVKM. This CDR3 region has 16 residues. This CDR3 reads CASIRDRGAVNYGYTF. Written as DNA, the CDR3 is TGTGCCAGCATTCGGGACAGGGGGGCGGTGAACTATGGCTACACCTTC.

The CDR3 coding sequence is TGTGCCAGCAGCTTAGCGCGGGTAGACCCGTCCTACGAGCAGTACTTC. This translates into CASSLARVDPSYEQYF. The rearrangement uses TRBV7-2 and TRBJ2-7; TRBD2 might be the D (5 bases). Trimming stripped 0 bases from V and 1 base from J, with 13 bases between. The CDR3 has 16 amino acids. Germline CDR1 is SGHTA and CDR2 is FQGNSA.

This sequence joins TRBV4-1 and TRBJ2-1; D possibly corresponds to TRBD2 (5 bases). This CDR3 contains 15 residues. CDR1 and CDR2 (germline): MGHRA, YSYEKL. Between the trimmed V and J ends, which lost 1 base and 9 bases, there was a span of 16 bases. The CDR3 region has the DNA TGCGCCAGCAGCCAAGGGATGGGATCGAGCGGTGAGCAGTTCTTC. Its protein is CASSQGMGSSGEQFF.

The DNA for the CDR3 is TGTGCCAGCAGCCAAGAAGTCCTAGCGAGGACCGGGGAGCTGTTTTTT. It codes for CASSQEVLARTGELFF. The chain uses TRBV4-2 and TRBJ2-2; a weak D match, TRBD2 (6 bases). The CDR3 spans 16 residues. Between the trimmed V and J ends, which lost 0 bases and 5 bases, there was a span of 13 bases. Germline CDR1 reads LGHNA; CDR2 reads YNFKEQ.